The 19 T cell receptor beta chains below all came from one sample that was sequenced in a study of PD-1 blockade in classical Hodgkin lymphoma. Sequencing used immunoSEQ multiplex PCR; TCRdb keeps in-frame clones, though not all of them. The sample lists around 57,000 clones, around nine tenths seen once, with approximately 6.8% in the top ten. Indicated time point: cycle 4 day 1 (C4D1), after around six weeks of nivolumab. Patients all relapsed after autologous stem cell transplantation, and there was variation in brentuximab vedotin exposure. This specimen consisted of peripheral blood mononuclear cells (PBMCs), obtained before the fourth cycle of nivolumab. The receptors stem from a human donor with classical Hodgkin lymphoma.

J is TRBJ2-1 and V is TRBV11-3, with D possibly matching TRBD2 (6 bases). Germline V gene sequence: CDR1 SGHNT, CDR2 YENEEA. CDR3 length: 17 amino acids. Trimming removed 3 bases at V and 3 bases at J, with 18 bases between. CDR3: CASSFEIAVKYYNEQFF. CDR3 DNA sequence: TGTGCCAGCAGCTTCGAAATAGCGGTAAAGTACTACAATGAGCAGTTCTTC.

The V call is TRBV9, the J call TRBJ2-3; the D gene is possibly TRBD2 (5 bases). The CDR3 is made up of 14 amino acids. CDR1 and CDR2 from the germline V gene are SGDLS and YYNGEE. V lost 3 bases and J lost 1, with 9 bases in between. This CDR3 is CASSAREGTDTQYF. In nucleotides, the CDR3 is TGTGCCAGCAGCGCCCGGGAAGGCACAGATACGCAGTATTTT.

The chain's CDR3 is CASSPITGSPEQYF. For the CDR3, the DNA is TGTGCCAGCAGTCCGATAACAGGTTCCCCCGAGCAGTACTTC. This sequence joins TRBV27 and TRBJ2-7, with a possible D match to TRBD1 (5 bases). The CDR3 runs 14 residues. From germline, CDR1 is MNHEY and CDR2 SMNVEV (reference sequence). The V end was cut by 5 bases, the J end by 6 bases, with 17 bases between.

As for this clone: Other DNA sequences in the same sample also yield this CDR3. This sequence joins TRBV7-8 and TRBJ2-1; 7 positions agree with TRBD1. Germline values: CDR1 SGHVS, CDR2 FQNEAQ. This CDR3 is 13 amino acids long. V was clipped by 5 bases and J by 6 bases; unmatched bases: 4. For the CDR3, the DNA is TGTGCCAGCAGCCCAGGGGGTCCCAATGAGCAGTTCTTC. Amino acid sequence: CASSPGGPNEQFF. The complete variable domain, with remaining parts taken from reference TRBV7-8 and TRBJ2-1, reads GAGVSQSPRYKVAKRGQDVALRCDPISGHVSLFWYQQALGQGPEFLTYFQNEAQLDKSGLPSDRFFAERPEGSVSTLKIQRTQQEDSAVYLCASSPGGPNEQFFGPGTRLTVL.

V is TRBV11-2 and J is TRBJ1-2, with D possibly TRBD1 on 6 matching bases. The V gene lost 5 bases and the J gene lost 0 bases, with 16 bases spanning the gap. The CDR3 covers 16 residues. Germline-derived CDR1 and CDR2 are SGHAT and FQNNGV. For the CDR3, the DNA is TGTGCCAGCAGCCACGCTCCAGGGGAATCTAACTATGGCTACACCTTC. Residues: CASSHAPGESNYGYTF.

The J gene is TRBJ2-3, the V gene TRBV18, with D possibly TRBD1 on 5 matching bases. Trimming pared 4 bases from V and 4 bases from J, leaving 12 bases between. Germline loops: CDR1 KGHSH, CDR2 LQKENI. The CDR3 is 14 residues long. The CDR3 nucleotides are TGTGCCAGCTCACTCAGCAGGGCGGCAGATACGCAGTATTTT. This codes for CASSLSRAADTQYF.

The CDR3 region is CAIRKQGAYTGELFF. The CDR3, as DNA: TGTGCCATCAGGAAGCAGGGGGCCTACACCGGGGAGCTGTTTTTT. V usage is TRBV10-3 and J usage is TRBJ2-2, with 8 nucleotides matching TRBD1. Germline CDR1 and CDR2: ENHRY and SYGVKD. J lost 3 bases, V lost 6 bases, and 6 bases had no gene match. CDR3 length: 15 residues.

V is TRBV7-9 and J is TRBJ1-1, with a possible D match to TRBD1 (6 bases). CDR1 SEHNR and CDR2 FQNEAQ come from the germline V gene (reference sequence). This CDR3 region has 14 residues. Trimming took 5 bases from V and 4 from J, leaving 14 bases between them. The CDR3 nucleotides read TGTGCCAGCAGCACCCACGGACAGAGCACTGAAGCTTTCTTT. Translating it yields CASSTHGQSTEAFF.

The chain uses TRBV20-1 and TRBJ2-7; D not resolved. Germline V lookup: CDR1 DFQATT, CDR2 SNEGSKA (reference sequence). V lost 5 bases and J 3 bases, leaving 8 bases between the germline ends. The CDR3 sequence is 11 residues long. CDR3 in DNA: TGCAGTGCTCGGGCCCTCTACGAGCAGTACTTC. Its translation: CSARALYEQYF.

CDR3 in DNA: TGTGCCAGCCGCTTTCAGCGGGAGGGAGGCGAGCAGTACTTC. It encodes CASRFQREGGEQYF. The chain employs TRBV28 and TRBJ2-7; 10 nucleotides align to TRBD2. The germline V gene has CDR1 MDHEN and CDR2 SYDVKM. The CDR3 has 14 residues. The junction had 10 bases not matched to a gene; V was cut back by 8 bases and J by 6 bases.

By its share, this clone is medium-sized. The junction differs from germline at one of its ends, possibly a read error. The chain has TRBV7-8 and TRBJ1-4; D call uncertain. Germline-derived CDR1 and CDR2 are SGHVS and FQNEAQ. The CDR3 length is 11 residues. CDR3 coding DNA: TGTGCCAGCAGCTTAACCTTGATGCACCTTTTT. It translates to CASSLTLMHLF.

The chain uses TRBV7-9 and TRBJ2-1; weak D call: TRBD2 (5 bases). Germline CDR1 and CDR2: SEHNR and FQNEAQ (reference sequence). The V and J ends lost 5 bases and 2 bases respectively, with 16 bases between them. The CDR3 length is 16 residues. This chain's CDR3 is CASSPLTSMTYNEQFF. CDR3 in DNA: TGTGCCAGCAGCCCGCTAACTAGTATGACCTACAATGAGCAGTTCTTC.

This chain links TRBV6-5 with TRBJ2-7, with TRBD1 as a possible D gene (6 bases). CDR3 size: 15 residues. From germline, CDR1 is MNHEY and CDR2 SVGAGI. The V end lost 2 bases, the J end lost 7 bases, and 18 bases lay between the germline ends. CDR3 coding DNA: TGTGCCAGCAGTTACGCGTCCCCGGGACACTGGGAGCAGTACTTC. Protein sequence: CASSYASPGHWEQYF.

CDR3 sequence reads: CASSFGSGGLLREQYF. The DNA of the CDR3 is TGTGCCAGCAGCTTCGGATCCGGCGGGCTCCTCCGGGAGCAGTACTTC. The J gene is TRBJ2-7, the V gene TRBV7-9; D is possibly TRBD2 (5 bases). V was cut by 3 bases and J by 7 bases, with 22 bases left in between. CDR3 size: 16 residues. The germline V gene has CDR1 SEHNR and CDR2 FQNEAQ (reference sequence).

The J gene is TRBJ2-6, the V gene TRBV19; unclear D gene. Germline-derived CDR1 and CDR2 are LNHDA and SQIVND (reference sequence). The CDR3 has 15 residues. V lost 3 bases and J lost 0, with 6 bases in between. The chain's CDR3 is CASSIYISGANVLTF. CDR3 nucleotide sequence: TGTGCCAGTAGTATTTATATCTCTGGGGCCAACGTCCTGACTTTC.

As DNA, the CDR3 is TGTGCCAGCAGTTACAGGACAGGGATGCACTATGGCTACACCTTC. Its translation: CASSYRTGMHYGYTF. The chain has TRBV6-6 and TRBJ1-2; the match to TRBD1 covers 8 bases. V shed 2 bases, J shed 3 bases, and the junction held 5 bases outside the gene matches. The germline V gene has CDR1 MNHNY and CDR2 SVGAGI (reference sequence). The CDR3 totals 15 residues.

This clone has only a few counts. The chain carries TRBV28 and TRBJ1-4, with a weak D call TRBD1 (5 bases). This CDR3 has 15 residues. Trimming cost V 5 bases and J 6 bases, with 16 bases left between them. Germline-derived CDR1 and CDR2 are MDHEN and SYDVKM. CDR3 loop: CASSQNGGRYEKLFF. The CDR3 nucleotides read TGTGCCAGCAGTCAAAACGGGGGACGTTATGAAAAACTGTTTTTT.

This clone was counted a single time. The genes are TRBV11-2 and TRBJ2-1; TRBD2 might be the D (5 bases). The V gene lost 6 bases and the J gene lost 0 bases, with 12 bases spanning the gap. From germline, CDR1 is SGHAT and CDR2 FQNNGV. The CDR3 runs to 15 residues. For the CDR3, the DNA is TGTGCCAGCAGGGTAAGCGGATCCTCCTACAATGAGCAGTTCTTC. This translates into CASRVSGSSYNEQFF.

This chain links TRBV19 with TRBJ1-2; TRBD1 aligns across 9 bases. Germline V gives CDR1 LNHDA, CDR2 SQIVND (reference sequence). V shed 6 bases and J 2 bases; nucleotides not matched to a gene: 1. This CDR3 comprises 13 residues. The CDR3 sequence is CASRDRGNYGYTF. The CDR3 bases are TGTGCCAGTAGGGACAGGGGCAACTATGGCTACACCTTC.